This T cell receptor beta chain emerged from a study of blood T cell repertoires in COVID-19. The wider study: The United States, Italy and Spain supplied acute and convalescent COVID-19 samples. Sources were T cells, B-cell-depleted T cells, or PBMCs; the material itself was cDNA or gDNA.

In the source study's methods: Cell counts per sample came from amplifying reference gene primers. The method was immunoSEQ multiplex PCR; TCRdb's version includes in-frame clones alone and lacks a portion of them. V and J calls and clone size are copied from that table; D and trimming were computed from the DNA. In the table there are 88,000 or so clones, about 85% of which are singletons. Germline V CDR1 and CDR2: MNHEY, SMNVEV (reference sequence). This CDR3 spans 13 amino acids. V was cut by 6 bases and J by 7 bases, with 14 bases left in between. The sample consisted of peripheral blood. The clonotype originates from a human donor in a cohort sampled during active COVID-19. This rearrangement joins TRBV27 to TRBJ2-3; D is ambiguous. The CDR3: CASSISRSYTQYF. The CDR3 DNA follows: TGTGCCAGCAGCATCTCGCGAAGTTATACGCAGTATTTT.